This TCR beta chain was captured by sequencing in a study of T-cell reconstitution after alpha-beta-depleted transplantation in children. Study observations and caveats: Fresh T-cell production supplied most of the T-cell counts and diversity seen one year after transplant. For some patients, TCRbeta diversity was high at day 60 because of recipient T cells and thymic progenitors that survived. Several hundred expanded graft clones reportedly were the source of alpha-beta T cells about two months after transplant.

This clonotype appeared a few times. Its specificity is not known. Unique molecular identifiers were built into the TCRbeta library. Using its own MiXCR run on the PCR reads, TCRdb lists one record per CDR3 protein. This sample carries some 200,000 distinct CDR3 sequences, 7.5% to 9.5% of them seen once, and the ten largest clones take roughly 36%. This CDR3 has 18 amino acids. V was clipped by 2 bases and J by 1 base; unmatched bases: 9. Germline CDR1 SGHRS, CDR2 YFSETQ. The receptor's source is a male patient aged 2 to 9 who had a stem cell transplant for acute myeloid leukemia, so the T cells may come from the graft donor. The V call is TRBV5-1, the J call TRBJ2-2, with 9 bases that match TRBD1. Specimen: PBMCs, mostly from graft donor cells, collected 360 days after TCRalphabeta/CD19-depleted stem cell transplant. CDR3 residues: CASSFPRDRDLNTGELFF. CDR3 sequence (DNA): TGCGCCAGCAGCTTTCCCCGGGACAGGGATTTGAACACCGGGGAGCTGTTTTTT.